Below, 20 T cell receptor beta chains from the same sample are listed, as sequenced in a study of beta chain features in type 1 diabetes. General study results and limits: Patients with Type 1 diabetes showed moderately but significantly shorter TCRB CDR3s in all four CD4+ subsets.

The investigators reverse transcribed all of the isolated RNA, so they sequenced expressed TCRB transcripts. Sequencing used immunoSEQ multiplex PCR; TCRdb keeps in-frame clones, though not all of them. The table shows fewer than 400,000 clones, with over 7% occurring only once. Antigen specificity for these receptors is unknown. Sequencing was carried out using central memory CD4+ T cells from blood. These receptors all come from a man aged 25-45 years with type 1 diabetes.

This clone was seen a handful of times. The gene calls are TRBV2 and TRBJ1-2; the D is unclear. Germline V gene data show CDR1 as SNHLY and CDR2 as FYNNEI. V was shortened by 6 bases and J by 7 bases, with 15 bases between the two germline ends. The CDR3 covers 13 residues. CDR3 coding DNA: TGTGCCAGCAGGTCACAGTGGGCGTCTGGCTACACCTTC. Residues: CASRSQWASGYTF.

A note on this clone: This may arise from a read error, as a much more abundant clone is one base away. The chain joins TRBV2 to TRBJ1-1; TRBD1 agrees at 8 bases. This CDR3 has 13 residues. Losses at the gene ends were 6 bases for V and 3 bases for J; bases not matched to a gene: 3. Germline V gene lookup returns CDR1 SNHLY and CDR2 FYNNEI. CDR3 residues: CASRIQGDTEAFF. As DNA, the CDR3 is TGTGCCAGCAGGATACAGGGGGACACTGAAGCTTTCTTT.

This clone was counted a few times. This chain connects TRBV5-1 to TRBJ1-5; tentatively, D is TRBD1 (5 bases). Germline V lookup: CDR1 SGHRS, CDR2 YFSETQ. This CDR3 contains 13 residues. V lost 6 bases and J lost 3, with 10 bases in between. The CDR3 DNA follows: TGCGCCAGCACTCCGGGACCCAATCAGCCCCAGCATTTT. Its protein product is CASTPGPNQPQHF.

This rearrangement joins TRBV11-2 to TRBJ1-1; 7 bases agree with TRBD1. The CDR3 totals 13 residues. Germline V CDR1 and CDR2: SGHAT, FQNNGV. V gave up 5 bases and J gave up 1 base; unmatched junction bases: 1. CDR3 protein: CASSRQGNTEAFF. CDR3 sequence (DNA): TGTGCCAGCAGCCGACAGGGGAACACTGAAGCTTTCTTT.

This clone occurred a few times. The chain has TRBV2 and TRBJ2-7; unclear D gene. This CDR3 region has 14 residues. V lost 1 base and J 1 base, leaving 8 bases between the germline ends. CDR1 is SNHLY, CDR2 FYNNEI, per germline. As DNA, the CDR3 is TGTGCCAGCAGTGAAGAAGTCAGTTCCTACGAGCAGTACTTC. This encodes CASSEEVSSYEQYF. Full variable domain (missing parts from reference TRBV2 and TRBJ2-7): EPEVTQTPSHQVTQMGQEVILRCVPISNHLYFYWYRQILGQKVEFLVSFYNNEISEKSEIFDDQFSVERPDGSNFTLKIRSTKLEDSAMYFCASSEEVSSYEQYFGPGTRLTVT.

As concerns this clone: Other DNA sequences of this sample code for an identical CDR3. The CDR3 loop reads CASSLQETQYF. The CDR3 nucleotides read TGTGCCAGCAGCCTGCAGGAGACCCAGTACTTC. The gene calls are TRBV7-2 and TRBJ2-5; D gene unclear. The germline gives CDR1 SGHTA, CDR2 FQGNSA. The CDR3 has 11 amino acids. V was clipped by 5 bases and J by 5 bases, with 6 bases between them. The whole variable domain, remainder taken from reference TRBV7-2 and TRBJ2-5, is GAGVSQSPSNKVTEKGKDVELRCDPISGHTALYWYRQSLGQGLEFLIYFQGNSAPDKSGLPSDRFSAERTGGSVSTLTIQRTQQEDSAVYLCASSLQETQYFGPGTRLLVL.

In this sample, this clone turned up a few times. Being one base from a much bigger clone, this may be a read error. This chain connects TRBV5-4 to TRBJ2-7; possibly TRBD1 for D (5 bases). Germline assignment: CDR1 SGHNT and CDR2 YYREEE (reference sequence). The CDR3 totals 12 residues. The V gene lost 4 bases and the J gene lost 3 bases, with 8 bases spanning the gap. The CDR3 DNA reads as TGTGCCAGCAGCGTCGACAGCTACGAGCAGTACTTC. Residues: CASSVDSYEQYF.

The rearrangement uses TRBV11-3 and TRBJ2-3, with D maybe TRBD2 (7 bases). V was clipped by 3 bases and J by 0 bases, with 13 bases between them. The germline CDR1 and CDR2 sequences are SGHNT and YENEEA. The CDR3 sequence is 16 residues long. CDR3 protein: CASSFRGGQSTDTQYF. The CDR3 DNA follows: TGTGCCAGCAGCTTCCGCGGGGGCCAAAGCACAGATACGCAGTATTTT.

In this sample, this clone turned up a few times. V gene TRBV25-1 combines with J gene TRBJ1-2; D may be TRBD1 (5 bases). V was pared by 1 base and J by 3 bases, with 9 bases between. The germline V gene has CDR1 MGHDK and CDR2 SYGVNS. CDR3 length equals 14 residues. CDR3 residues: CASSESGNHYGYTF. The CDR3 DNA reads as TGTGCCAGCAGTGAATCAGGGAATCACTATGGCTACACCTTC.

The chain's CDR3 is CASSPIFRGTDTQYF. As DNA, the CDR3 is TGTGCCAGCAGTCCAATCTTCAGGGGGACAGATACGCAGTATTTT. The gene calls are TRBV27 and TRBJ2-3, with TRBD1 matching 7 bases. In germline, CDR1 is MNHEY, CDR2 SMNVEV (reference sequence). The CDR3 sequence is 15 residues long. The V gene end was trimmed by 5 bases and the J gene end by 3 bases; junction bases not matched to a gene: 8.

The chain's CDR3 is CASSIVGSTDTQYF. DNA of the CDR3: TGTGCCAGTAGTATAGTGGGCAGCACAGATACGCAGTATTTT. V is TRBV19 and J is TRBJ2-3, with D unresolved. Trimming cost V 1 base and J 0 bases, with 5 bases left between them. This CDR3 contains 14 residues. Germline CDR1 reads LNHDA; CDR2 reads SQIVND (reference sequence).

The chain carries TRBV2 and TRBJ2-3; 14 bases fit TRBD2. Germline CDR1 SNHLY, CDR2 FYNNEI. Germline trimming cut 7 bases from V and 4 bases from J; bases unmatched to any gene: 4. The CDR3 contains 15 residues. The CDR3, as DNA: TGTGCCAGCATGCTGACTAGCGGGGGGGCAGATACGCAGTATTTT. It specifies CASMLTSGGADTQYF. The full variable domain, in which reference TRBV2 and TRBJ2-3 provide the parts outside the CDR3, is EPEVTQTPSHQVTQMGQEVILRCVPISNHLYFYWYRQILGQKVEFLVSFYNNEISEKSEIFDDQFSVERPDGSNFTLKIRSTKLEDSAMYFCASMLTSGGADTQYFGPGTRLTVL.

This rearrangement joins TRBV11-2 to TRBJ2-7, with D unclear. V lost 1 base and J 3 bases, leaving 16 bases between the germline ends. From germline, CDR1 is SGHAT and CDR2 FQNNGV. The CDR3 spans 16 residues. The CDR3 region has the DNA TGTGCCAGCAGCTTAGTCAGCCAGAGTTTAATCTACGAGCAGTACTTC. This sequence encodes CASSLVSQSLIYEQYF.

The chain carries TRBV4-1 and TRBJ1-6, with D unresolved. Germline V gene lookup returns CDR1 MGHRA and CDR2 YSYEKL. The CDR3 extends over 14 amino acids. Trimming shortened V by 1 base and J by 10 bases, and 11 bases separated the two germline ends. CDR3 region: CASSQGARGSPLHF. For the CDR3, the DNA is TGCGCCAGCAGCCAAGGGGCCCGAGGCTCACCCCTCCACTTT.

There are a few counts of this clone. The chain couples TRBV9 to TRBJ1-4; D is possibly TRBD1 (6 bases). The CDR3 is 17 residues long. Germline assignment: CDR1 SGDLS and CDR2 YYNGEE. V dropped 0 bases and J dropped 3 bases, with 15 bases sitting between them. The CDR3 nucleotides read TGTGCCAGCAGCGTAGATACCACAGGGTTCGCTAATGAAAAACTGTTTTTT. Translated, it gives CASSVDTTGFANEKLFF. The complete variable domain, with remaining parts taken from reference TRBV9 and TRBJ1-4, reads DSGVTQTPKHLITATGQRVTLRCSPRSGDLSVYWYQQSLDQGLQFLIQYYNGEERAKGNILERFSAQQFPDLHSELNLSSLELGDSALYFCASSVDTTGFANEKLFFGSGTQLSVL.

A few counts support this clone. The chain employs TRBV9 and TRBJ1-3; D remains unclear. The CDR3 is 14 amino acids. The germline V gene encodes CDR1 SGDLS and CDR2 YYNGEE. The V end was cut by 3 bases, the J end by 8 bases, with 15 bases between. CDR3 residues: CASSARTESDTIYF. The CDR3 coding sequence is TGTGCCAGCAGCGCTCGGACGGAATCTGACACCATATATTTT.

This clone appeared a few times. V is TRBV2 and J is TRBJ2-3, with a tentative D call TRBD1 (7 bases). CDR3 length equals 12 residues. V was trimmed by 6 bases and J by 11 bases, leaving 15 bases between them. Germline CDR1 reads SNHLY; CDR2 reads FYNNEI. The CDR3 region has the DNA TGTGCCAGCAGAAGCCAGGGGGGTGTGCAGTATTTT. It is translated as CASRSQGGVQYF.

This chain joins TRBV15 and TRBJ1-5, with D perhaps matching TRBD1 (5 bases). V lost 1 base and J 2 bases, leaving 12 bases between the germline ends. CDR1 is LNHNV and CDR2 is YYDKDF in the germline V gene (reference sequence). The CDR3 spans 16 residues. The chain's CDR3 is CATSRVEGLGNQPQHF. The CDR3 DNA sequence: TGTGCCACCAGCAGAGTCGAGGGACTAGGCAATCAGCCCCAGCATTTT.

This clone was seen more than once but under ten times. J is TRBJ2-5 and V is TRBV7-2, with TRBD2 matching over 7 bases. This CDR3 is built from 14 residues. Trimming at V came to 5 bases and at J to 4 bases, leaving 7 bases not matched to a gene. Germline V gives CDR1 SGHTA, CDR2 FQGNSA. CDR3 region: CASSKGLRIETQYF. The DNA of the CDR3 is TGTGCCAGCAGCAAGGGACTAAGGATAGAGACCCAGTACTTC. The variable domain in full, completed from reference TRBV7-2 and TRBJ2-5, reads GAGVSQSPSNKVTEKGKDVELRCDPISGHTALYWYRQSLGQGLEFLIYFQGNSAPDKSGLPSDRFSAERTGGSVSTLTIQRTQQEDSAVYLCASSKGLRIETQYFGPGTRLLVL.

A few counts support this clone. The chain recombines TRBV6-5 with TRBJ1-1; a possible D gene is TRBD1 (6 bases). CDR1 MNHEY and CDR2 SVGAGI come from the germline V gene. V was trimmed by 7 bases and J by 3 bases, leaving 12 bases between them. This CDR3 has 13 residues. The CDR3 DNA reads TGTGCCAGCAAGGGCAGGGGCGACACTGAAGCTTTCTTT. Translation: CASKGRGDTEAFF.